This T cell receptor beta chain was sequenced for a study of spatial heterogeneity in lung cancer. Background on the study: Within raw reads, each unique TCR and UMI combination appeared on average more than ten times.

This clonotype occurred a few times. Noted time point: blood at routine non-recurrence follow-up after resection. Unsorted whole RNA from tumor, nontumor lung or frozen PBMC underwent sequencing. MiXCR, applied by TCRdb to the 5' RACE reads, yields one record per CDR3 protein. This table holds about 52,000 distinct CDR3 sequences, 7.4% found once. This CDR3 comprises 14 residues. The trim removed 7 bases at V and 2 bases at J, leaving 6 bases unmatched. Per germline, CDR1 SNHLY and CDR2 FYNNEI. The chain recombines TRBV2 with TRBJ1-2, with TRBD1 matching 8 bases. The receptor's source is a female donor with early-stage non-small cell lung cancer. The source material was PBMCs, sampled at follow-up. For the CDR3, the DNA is TGTGCCAGCACTCAGGGGGCGAACAACTATGGCTACACCTTC. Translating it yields CASTQGANNYGYTF.